The 25 T cell receptor beta chains presented below share a single source sample, sequenced in a study of blood T cell repertoires in COVID-19 (dated by TCRdb to 2019 to 2021). Libraries came from the immunoSEQ multiplex PCR assay. Not all clones reach the TCRdb copy of this immuneACCESS table, which keeps in-frame sequences only. Checked studies attribute under half of the gap to unresolved V genes and leave the rest unexplained. Counted in this sample were tens of thousands of clones; over 70% of them appeared once. Of the sample, 31% falls within the top ten clones. The material sequenced was peripheral blood. The receptor set was obtained from a woman aged 80 or over with active or convalescent COVID-19.

This clone was seen ten or more times. The J gene is TRBJ1-5, the V gene TRBV2; the match to TRBD1 covers 7 bases. V dropped 7 bases and J dropped 7; count of bases not matched to a gene: 7. The CDR3 spans 13 residues. Germline V lookup: CDR1 SNHLY, CDR2 FYNNEI. CDR3 region: CASKAGGMQPQHF. The CDR3 nucleotides are TGTGCCAGCAAGGCAGGGGGTATGCAGCCCCAGCATTTT.

The chain uses TRBV28 and TRBJ2-7; 8 bases are a match to TRBD1. Per the germline V gene, CDR1 is MDHEN and CDR2 is SYDVKM. This CDR3 has 15 residues. V gave up 1 base and J gave up 0 bases; unmatched junction bases: 2. CDR3: CASSLSGTGSYEQYF. In DNA form, the CDR3 reads TGTGCCAGCAGTTTATCCGGGACAGGCTCCTACGAGCAGTACTTC.

The chain couples TRBV7-2 to TRBJ2-5, with 7 bases identical to TRBD2. Looked up from germline, CDR1 is SGHTA and CDR2 is FQGNSA. This CDR3 has 16 residues. V lost 5 bases to trimming and J lost 0 bases; unmatched junction nucleotides: 9. The CDR3 loop is CASSPDSGLHQETQYF. In DNA form, the CDR3 reads TGTGCCAGCAGCCCAGATAGCGGGTTGCACCAAGAGACCCAGTACTTC.

The chain recombines TRBV14 with TRBJ1-1; D is undetermined. The V and J ends lost 5 bases and 3 bases respectively, with 10 bases between them. CDR3 size: 13 residues. Germline lookup yields CDR1 SGHDN and CDR2 FVKESK. This chain's CDR3 is CASSFSDYTEAFF. CDR3 nucleotides: TGTGCCAGCAGCTTCTCAGATTACACTGAAGCTTTCTTT.

This rearrangement joins TRBV28 to TRBJ2-1; D is possibly TRBD2 (6 bases). Between the trimmed V and J ends, which lost 3 bases and 6 bases, there was a span of 15 bases. This CDR3 spans 15 amino acids. Per the germline V gene, CDR1 is MDHEN and CDR2 is SYDVKM. CDR3 sequence reads: CASSLYWLGGNEQFF. CDR3 sequence (DNA): TGTGCCAGCAGTTTGTATTGGTTGGGGGGCAATGAGCAGTTCTTC.

The rearrangement joins TRBV7-2 to TRBJ2-5; 9 bases line up with TRBD1. From germline, CDR1 is SGHTA and CDR2 FQGNSA. Losses at the gene ends were 5 bases for V and 5 bases for J; bases not matched to a gene: 12. This CDR3 has 16 amino acids. The CDR3 region has the DNA TGTGCCAGCAGCCTAGATTCCGGGACAGGGCAGGAGACCCAGTACTTC. As protein: CASSLDSGTGQETQYF. Complete variable domain (other parts from reference TRBV7-2 and TRBJ2-5): GAGVSQSPSNKVTEKGKDVELRCDPISGHTALYWYRQSLGQGLEFLIYFQGNSAPDKSGLPSDRFSAERTGGSVSTLTIQRTQQEDSAVYLCASSLDSGTGQETQYFGPGTRLLVL.

V usage is TRBV3-1 (or the pseudogene TRBV3-2) and J usage is TRBJ2-4; maybe TRBD2 (5 bases). The CDR3 totals 14 residues. Trimming stripped 7 bases from V and 3 bases from J, with 13 bases between. Germline V gene sequence: CDR1 LGHDT, CDR2 YNNKEL (reference sequence). CDR3 protein: CASKDTRGKNIQYF. The CDR3 DNA sequence: TGTGCCAGCAAGGATACCCGGGGCAAAAACATTCAGTACTTC.

The chain is built from TRBV6-2 or TRBV6-3 and TRBJ1-6, with TRBD1 matching over 7 bases. The trim removed 6 bases at V and 6 bases at J, leaving 8 bases unmatched. The CDR3 spans 15 residues. Germline CDR1 MNHEY, CDR2 SVGEGT. CDR3 loop: CASSPWTGLNSPLHF. CDR3 sequence (DNA): TGTGCCAGCAGCCCCTGGACAGGACTTAATTCACCCCTCCACTTT.

The V gene is TRBV2, the J gene TRBJ1-6; TRBD1 might be the D (5 bases). Germline V lookup: CDR1 SNHLY, CDR2 FYNNEI. The CDR3 totals 14 residues. V lost 7 bases and J lost 7, with 14 bases in between. As DNA, the CDR3 is TGTGCCAGCACTCCAGGACATGCCAATTCACCCCTCCACTTT. This gives the protein CASTPGHANSPLHF.

The count of this clone is one. The chain couples TRBV5-5 to TRBJ1-1; 9 nucleotides agree with TRBD1. Per germline, CDR1 SGHKS and CDR2 YYEKEE (reference sequence). After removal of 4 bases from V and 11 bases from J, the junction contained 12 bases not matched to a gene. The CDR3 totals 14 residues. The CDR3 sequence: CASSPTRGQGRAFF. CDR3 DNA sequence: TGTGCCAGCAGCCCAACGAGAGGACAGGGGAGGGCTTTCTTT.

V is TRBV20-1 and J is TRBJ1-6; D might be TRBD1 (5 bases). Trimming stripped 3 bases from V and 0 bases from J, with 18 bases between. This CDR3 region has 18 residues. From germline, CDR1 is DFQATT and CDR2 SNEGSKA (reference sequence). The DNA for the CDR3 is TGCAGTGCTAGTAGGTCCTGGGAGGGGAGCTCCTATAATTCACCCCTCCACTTT. Amino acids: CSASRSWEGSSYNSPLHF.

The CDR3 loop is CASTPGLAGGEQYF. CDR3 coding DNA: TGTGCCAGTACCCCGGGACTAGCGGGAGGCGAGCAGTACTTC. V and J are TRBV19 and TRBJ2-7, with TRBD2 matching 15 bases. V lost 7 bases to trimming and J lost 6 bases; unmatched junction nucleotides: 4. Germline CDR1 reads LNHDA; CDR2 reads SQIVND (reference sequence). This CDR3 is built from 14 residues.

V is TRBV9 and J is TRBJ2-1; 10 bases line up with TRBD2. From germline, CDR1 is SGDLS and CDR2 YYNGEE. The trim removed 3 bases at V and 5 bases at J, leaving 8 bases unmatched. This CDR3 comprises 16 residues. Here the CDR3 reads CASSAVGTSGDNEQFF. The CDR3 DNA is TGTGCCAGCAGCGCAGTGGGCACTAGCGGGGACAATGAGCAGTTCTTC.

The chain combines TRBV10-3 with TRBJ1-1; possible D gene TRBD1, 5 bases. Looked up from germline, CDR1 is ENHRY and CDR2 is SYGVKD. The CDR3 sequence is 12 residues long. V was cut by 8 bases and J by 2 bases, with 9 bases left in between. The CDR3 region is CAIGAQNTEAFF. CDR3 in DNA: TGTGCCATCGGGGCTCAAAACACTGAAGCTTTCTTT.

This rearrangement joins TRBV11-2 to TRBJ1-3; perhaps TRBD1 as D (6 bases). The germline gives CDR1 SGHAT, CDR2 FQNNGV. CDR3 size: 15 residues. The V and J ends lost 3 bases and 0 bases respectively, with 9 bases between them. The CDR3 region has the DNA TGTGCCAGCAGCTTCTACAGGGTCTCTGGAAACACCATATATTTT. Translated, it gives CASSFYRVSGNTIYF.

The chain links TRBV6-5 to TRBJ1-2; possible D gene TRBD1, 6 bases. The CDR3 consists of 13 residues. Germline CDR1 MNHEY, CDR2 SVGAGI. The V and J ends lost 5 bases and 7 bases respectively, with 14 bases between them. This CDR3 is CASSPNREGGYTF. CDR3 sequence (DNA): TGTGCCAGCAGTCCAAACAGGGAGGGTGGCTACACCTTC.

The chain links TRBV3-1 (or the pseudogene TRBV3-2) to TRBJ2-7; TRBD2 aligns across 9 bases. The junction had 12 bases not matched to a gene; V was cut back by 2 bases and J by 4 bases. Germline V gene sequence: CDR1 LGHDT, CDR2 YNNKEL (reference sequence). CDR3 length: 17 residues. The chain's CDR3 is CASSQTGGTSGGYEQYF. CDR3 DNA sequence: TGTGCCAGCAGCCAAACCGGGGGAACGAGCGGGGGGTACGAGCAGTACTTC.

The genes are TRBV7-8 and TRBJ2-2; 9 positions match TRBD1. Germline V CDR1 and CDR2: SGHVS, FQNEAQ. Unmatched junction bases numbered 11, after V lost 5 bases and J lost 4 bases. The CDR3 is 17 amino acids. The CDR3 DNA is TGTGCCAGCAGCCCACTGGGGACAGGGATGATCACCGGGGAGCTGTTTTTT. This codes for CASSPLGTGMITGELFF.

This clone was observed a single time. This sequence joins TRBV7-9 and TRBJ2-5; TRBD1 matches 10 bases. CDR3 length: 14 residues. Germline CDR1 is SEHNR and CDR2 is FQNEAQ (reference sequence). J gave up 5 bases and V 4 bases, and 4 bases lay outside the gene matches. The CDR3 loop is CASSSTGGRETQYF. The DNA of the CDR3 is TGTGCCAGCAGCTCGACAGGGGGCAGGGAGACCCAGTACTTC.

The chain is built from TRBV7-8 and TRBJ1-2, with D perhaps matching TRBD1 (6 bases). Germline CDR1 is SGHVS and CDR2 is FQNEAQ. Trimming removed 5 bases at V and 5 bases at J, with 12 bases between. There are 13 residues in the CDR3. CDR3 in amino acids: CASSITGFYGYTF. The CDR3 bases are TGTGCCAGCAGCATCACAGGGTTTTATGGCTACACCTTC. Based on the CDR3 plus reference TRBV7-8 and TRBJ1-2, the full variable domain is GAGVSQSPRYKVAKRGQDVALRCDPISGHVSLFWYQQALGQGPEFLTYFQNEAQLDKSGLPSDRFFAERPEGSVSTLKIQRTQQEDSAVYLCASSITGFYGYTFGSGTRLTVV.

V usage is TRBV5-1 and J usage is TRBJ1-5; 7 bases align to TRBD1. The J segment lost 2 bases and the V segment lost 4 bases, leaving 3 bases of the junction unmatched. CDR1 and CDR2 from the germline V gene are SGHRS and YFSETQ. The CDR3 has 14 residues. CDR3 coding DNA: TGCGCCAGCAGCCAGCAGGGGGGCAATCAGCCCCAGCATTTT. Its protein product is CASSQQGGNQPQHF.

DNA for the CDR3: TGTGCCAGCAGCGTACTCGTGAACACTGAAGCTTTCTTT. Residues: CASSVLVNTEAFF. The chain couples TRBV9 to TRBJ1-1; D not certain. V lost 1 base, J lost 0 bases, and 4 bases lay in between. CDR1 and CDR2 (germline): SGDLS, YYNGEE. The length of the CDR3 is 13 residues. The whole variable domain, filled in from reference TRBV9 and TRBJ1-1, reads DSGVTQTPKHLITATGQRVTLRCSPRSGDLSVYWYQQSLDQGLQFLIQYYNGEERAKGNILERFSAQQFPDLHSELNLSSLELGDSALYFCASSVLVNTEAFFGQGTRLTVV.

This clone was detected once. The chain carries TRBV18 and TRBJ2-7; tentative D call: TRBD2 (6 bases). The CDR3 has 12 residues. Germline-derived CDR1 and CDR2 are KGHSH and LQKENI. V dropped 6 bases and J dropped 7 bases, with 13 bases sitting between them. Written as DNA, the CDR3 is TGTGCCAGCTCCCGTACGGGGGAAGAGCAGTACTTC. Its translation: CASSRTGEEQYF.

The CDR3 loop is CASSLSEAIYF. In nucleotides, the CDR3 is TGTGCCAGCAGTTTAAGTGAGGCCATATATTTT. The chain uses TRBV28 and TRBJ1-3; D is ambiguous. Deletions cut 2 bases from V and 11 bases from J, with 7 bases between. CDR3 length: 11 residues. Germline V lookup: CDR1 MDHEN, CDR2 SYDVKM.

The chain carries TRBV11-2 and TRBJ1-5; 7 bases agree with TRBD1. CDR3 length: 16 amino acids. CDR1 and CDR2 (germline): SGHAT, FQNNGV. With 5 bases clipped from V and 3 bases from J, the junction kept 10 bases outside the gene matches. CDR3 amino acids: CASSDPRDSFNQPQHF. DNA of the CDR3: TGTGCCAGCAGCGACCCAAGGGACAGCTTCAATCAGCCCCAGCATTTT. The entire variable domain, with the rest obtained from reference TRBV11-2 and TRBJ1-5, is as follows: EAGVAQSPRYKIIEKRQSVAFWCNPISGHATLYWYQQILGQGPKLLIQFQNNGVVDDSQLPKDRFSAERLKGVDSTLKIQPAKLEDSAVYLCASSDPRDSFNQPQHFGDGTRLSIL.